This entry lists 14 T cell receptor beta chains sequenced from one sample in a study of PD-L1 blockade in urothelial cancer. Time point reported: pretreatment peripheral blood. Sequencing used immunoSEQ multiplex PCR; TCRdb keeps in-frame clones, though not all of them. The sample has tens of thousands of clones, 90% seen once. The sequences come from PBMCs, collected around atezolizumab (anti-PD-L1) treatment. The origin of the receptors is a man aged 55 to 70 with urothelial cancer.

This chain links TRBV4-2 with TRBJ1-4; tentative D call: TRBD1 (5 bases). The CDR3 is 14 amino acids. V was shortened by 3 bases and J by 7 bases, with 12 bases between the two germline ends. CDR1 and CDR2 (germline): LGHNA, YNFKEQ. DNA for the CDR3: TGTGCCAGCAGCCACTCCCAGGGTGGTGAAAAACTGTTTTTT. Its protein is CASSHSQGGEKLFF.

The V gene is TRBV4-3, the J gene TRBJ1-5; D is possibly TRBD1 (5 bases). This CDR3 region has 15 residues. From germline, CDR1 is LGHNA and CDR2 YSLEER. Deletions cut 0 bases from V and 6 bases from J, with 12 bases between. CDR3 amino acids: CASSQDWRDGQPQHF. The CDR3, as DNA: TGCGCCAGCAGCCAAGATTGGAGGGACGGTCAGCCCCAGCATTTT.

The CDR3 spells CASSQRQGPGELFF. The CDR3 nucleotides are TGTGCCAGCAGCCAGAGACAGGGCCCCGGGGAGCTGTTTTTT. The chain recombines TRBV7-3 with TRBJ2-2, with TRBD1 matching 7 bases. CDR3 length: 14 amino acids. Germline V lookup: CDR1 SGHTA, CDR2 FQGTGA. J gave up 6 bases and V 5 bases, and 6 bases lay outside the gene matches.

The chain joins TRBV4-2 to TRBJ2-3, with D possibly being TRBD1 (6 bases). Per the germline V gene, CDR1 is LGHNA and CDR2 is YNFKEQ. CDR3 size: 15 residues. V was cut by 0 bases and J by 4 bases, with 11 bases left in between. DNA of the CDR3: TGTGCCAGCAGCCAAGATCAGGGGCAGGCAGATACGCAGTATTTT. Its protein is CASSQDQGQADTQYF.

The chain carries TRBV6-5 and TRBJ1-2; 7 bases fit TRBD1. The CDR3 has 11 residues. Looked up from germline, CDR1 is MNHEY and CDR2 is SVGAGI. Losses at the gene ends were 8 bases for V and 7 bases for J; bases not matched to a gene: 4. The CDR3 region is CASGDRAGYTF. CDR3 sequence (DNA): TGTGCCAGCGGGGACAGAGCTGGCTACACCTTC.

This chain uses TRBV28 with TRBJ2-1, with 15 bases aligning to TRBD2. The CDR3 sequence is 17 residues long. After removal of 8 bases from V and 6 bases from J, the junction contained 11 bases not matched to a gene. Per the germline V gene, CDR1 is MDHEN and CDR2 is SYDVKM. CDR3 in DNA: TGTGCCAGCCGTGGACTAGCGGGAGGGGGGGTCCTCAATGAGCAGTTCTTC. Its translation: CASRGLAGGGVLNEQFF.

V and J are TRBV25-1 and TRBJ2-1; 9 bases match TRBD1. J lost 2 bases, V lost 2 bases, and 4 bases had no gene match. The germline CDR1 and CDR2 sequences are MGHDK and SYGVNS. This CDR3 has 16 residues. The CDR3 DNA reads TGTGCCAGCAGTGAACTTGGGGACAGGGCCTACAATGAGCAGTTCTTC. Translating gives CASSELGDRAYNEQFF.

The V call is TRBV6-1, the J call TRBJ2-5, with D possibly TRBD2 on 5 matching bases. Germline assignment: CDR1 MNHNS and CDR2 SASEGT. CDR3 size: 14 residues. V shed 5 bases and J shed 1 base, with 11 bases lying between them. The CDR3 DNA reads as TGTGCCAGCAGTAAAACTAGGACCCAAGAGACCCAGTACTTC. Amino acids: CASSKTRTQETQYF.

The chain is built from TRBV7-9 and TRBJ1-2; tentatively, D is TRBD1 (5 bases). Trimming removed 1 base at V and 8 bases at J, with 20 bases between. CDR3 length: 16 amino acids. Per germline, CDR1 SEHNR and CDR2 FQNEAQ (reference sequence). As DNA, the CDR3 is TGTGCCAGCAGCTTAGGGCCCCAAGCCGTGGGGCTCGGCTACACCTTC. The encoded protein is CASSLGPQAVGLGYTF.

The CDR3 loop is CASSTGTGGNQPQHF. CDR3 nucleotides: TGCGCCAGCAGCACGGGGACAGGGGGCAATCAGCCCCAGCATTTT. V and J are TRBV5-1 and TRBJ1-5; 10 bases match TRBD1. After removal of 4 bases from V and 2 bases from J, the junction contained 3 bases not matched to a gene. The CDR3 extends over 15 amino acids. Germline loops: CDR1 SGHRS, CDR2 YFSETQ.

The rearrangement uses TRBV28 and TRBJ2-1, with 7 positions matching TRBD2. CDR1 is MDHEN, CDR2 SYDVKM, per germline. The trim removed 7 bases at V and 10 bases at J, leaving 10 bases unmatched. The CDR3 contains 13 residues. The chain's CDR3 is CASMGAGAGEQFF. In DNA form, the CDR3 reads TGTGCCAGCATGGGTGCGGGAGCAGGCGAGCAGTTCTTC.

The CDR3 loop is CAQMGGVGANQPQHF. The CDR3 DNA follows: TGTGCTCAAATGGGAGGGGTCGGGGCCAATCAGCCCCAGCATTTT. The rearrangement links TRBV30 to TRBJ1-5, with D perhaps matching TRBD1 (5 bases). The CDR3 extends over 15 amino acids. Looked up from germline, CDR1 is GTSNPN and CDR2 is SVGIG (reference sequence). The full variable domain, completed using reference TRBV30 and TRBJ1-5, is SQTIHQWPATLVQPVGSPLSLECTVEGTSNPNLYWYRQAAGRGLQLLFYSVGIGQISSEVPQNLSASRPQDRQFILSSKKLLLSDSGFYLCAQMGGVGANQPQHFGDGTRLSIL.

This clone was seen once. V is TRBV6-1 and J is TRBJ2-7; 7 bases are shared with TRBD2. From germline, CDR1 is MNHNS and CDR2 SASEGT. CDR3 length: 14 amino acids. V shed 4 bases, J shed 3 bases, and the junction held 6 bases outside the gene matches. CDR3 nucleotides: TGTGCCAGCAGTGTTACCGGGACTAACTACGAGCAGTACTTC. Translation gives CASSVTGTNYEQYF.

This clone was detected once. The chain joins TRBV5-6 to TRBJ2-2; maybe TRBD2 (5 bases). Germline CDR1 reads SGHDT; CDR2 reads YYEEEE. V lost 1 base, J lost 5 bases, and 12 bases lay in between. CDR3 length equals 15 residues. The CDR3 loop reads CASSLFLPGTGELFF. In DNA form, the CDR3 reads TGTGCCAGCAGCTTGTTTCTACCGGGAACCGGGGAGCTGTTTTTT.